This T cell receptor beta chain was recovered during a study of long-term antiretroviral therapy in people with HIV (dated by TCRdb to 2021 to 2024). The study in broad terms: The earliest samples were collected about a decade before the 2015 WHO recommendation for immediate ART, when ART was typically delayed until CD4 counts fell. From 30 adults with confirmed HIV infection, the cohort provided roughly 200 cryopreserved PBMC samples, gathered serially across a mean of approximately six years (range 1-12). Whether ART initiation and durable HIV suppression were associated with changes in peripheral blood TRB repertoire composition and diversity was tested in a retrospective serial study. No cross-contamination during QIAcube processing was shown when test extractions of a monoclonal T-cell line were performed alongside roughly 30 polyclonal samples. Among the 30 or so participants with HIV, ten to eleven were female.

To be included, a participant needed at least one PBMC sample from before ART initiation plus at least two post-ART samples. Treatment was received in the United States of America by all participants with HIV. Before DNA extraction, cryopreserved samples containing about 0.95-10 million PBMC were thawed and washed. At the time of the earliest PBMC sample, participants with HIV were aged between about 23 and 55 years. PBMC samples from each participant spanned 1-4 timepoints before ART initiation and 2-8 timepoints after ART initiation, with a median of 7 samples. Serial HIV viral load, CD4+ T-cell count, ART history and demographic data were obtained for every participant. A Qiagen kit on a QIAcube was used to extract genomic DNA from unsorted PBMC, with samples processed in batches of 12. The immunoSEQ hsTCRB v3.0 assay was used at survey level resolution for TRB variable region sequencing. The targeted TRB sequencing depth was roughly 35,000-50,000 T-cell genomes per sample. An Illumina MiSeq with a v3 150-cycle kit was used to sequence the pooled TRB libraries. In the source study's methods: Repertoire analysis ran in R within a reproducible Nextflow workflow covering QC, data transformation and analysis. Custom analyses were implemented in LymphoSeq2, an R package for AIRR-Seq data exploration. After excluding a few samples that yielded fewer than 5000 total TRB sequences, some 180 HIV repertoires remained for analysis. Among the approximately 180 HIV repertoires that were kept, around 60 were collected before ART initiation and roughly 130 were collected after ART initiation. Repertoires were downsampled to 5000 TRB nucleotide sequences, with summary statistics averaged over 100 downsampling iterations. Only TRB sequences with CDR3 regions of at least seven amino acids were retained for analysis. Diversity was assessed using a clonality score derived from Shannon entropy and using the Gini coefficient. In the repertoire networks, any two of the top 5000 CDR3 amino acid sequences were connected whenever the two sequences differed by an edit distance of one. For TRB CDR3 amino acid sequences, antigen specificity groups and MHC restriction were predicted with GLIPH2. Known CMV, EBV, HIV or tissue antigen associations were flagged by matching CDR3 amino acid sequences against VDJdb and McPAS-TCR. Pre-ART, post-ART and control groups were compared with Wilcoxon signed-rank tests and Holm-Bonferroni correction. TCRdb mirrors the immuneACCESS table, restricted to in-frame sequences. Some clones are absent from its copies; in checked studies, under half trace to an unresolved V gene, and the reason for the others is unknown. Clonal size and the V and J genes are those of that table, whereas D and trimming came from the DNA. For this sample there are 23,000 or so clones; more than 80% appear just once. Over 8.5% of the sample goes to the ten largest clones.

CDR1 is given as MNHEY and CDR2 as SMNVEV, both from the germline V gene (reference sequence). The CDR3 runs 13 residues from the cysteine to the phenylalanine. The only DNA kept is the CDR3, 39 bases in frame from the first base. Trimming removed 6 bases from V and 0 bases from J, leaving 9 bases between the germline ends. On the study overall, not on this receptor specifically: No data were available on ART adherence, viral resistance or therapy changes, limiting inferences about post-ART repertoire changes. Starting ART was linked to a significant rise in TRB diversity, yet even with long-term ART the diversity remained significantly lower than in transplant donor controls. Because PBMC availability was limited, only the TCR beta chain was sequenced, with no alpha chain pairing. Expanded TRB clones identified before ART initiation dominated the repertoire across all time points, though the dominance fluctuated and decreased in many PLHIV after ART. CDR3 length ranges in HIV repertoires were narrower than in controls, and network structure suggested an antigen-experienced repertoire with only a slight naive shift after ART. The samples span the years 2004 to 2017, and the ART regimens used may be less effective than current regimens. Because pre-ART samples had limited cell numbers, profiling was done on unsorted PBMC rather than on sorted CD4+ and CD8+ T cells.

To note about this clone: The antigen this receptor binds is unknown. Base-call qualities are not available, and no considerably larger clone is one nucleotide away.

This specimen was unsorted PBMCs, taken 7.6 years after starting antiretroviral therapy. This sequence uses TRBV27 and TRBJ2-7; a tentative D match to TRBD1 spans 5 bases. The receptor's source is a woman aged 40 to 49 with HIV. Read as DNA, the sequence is TGTGCCAGCAGACTGGACATCTCCTACGAGCAGTACTTC. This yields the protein CASRLDISYEQYF.